A selection of T cell receptor beta chains follows, all from one sample in a study of cytomegalovirus exposure and HLA in healthy donors. Method: immunoSEQ multiplex PCR; TCRdb's copy keeps in-frame clones and lacks some. The table lists about 170,000 clones, with 1% to 1.5% in the top ten. Sequenced input: PBMCs. These receptors were collected from a woman in her sixties in good health and CMV-seronegative. Each CDR3 is given with its conserved first and last residue. D genes are given only for firm matches.

>.|TRBV5-4|TRBJ2-6
CASGARIGRGLSGANVLTF
TGTGCCAGCGGGGCTCGGATCGGCAGGGGCCTATCTGGGGCCAACGTCCTGACTTTC
>.|TRBV10-3|TRBJ2-2
CAISAGSTNTGELFF
TGTGCCATCAGTGCTGGCAGTACGAACACCGGGGAGCTGTTTTTT
>.|TRBV2|TRBJ1-1
CASNPDRNTEAFF
TGTGCCAGCAACCCGGACAGGAACACTGAAGCTTTCTTT
>TRBD2|TRBV29-1|TRBJ2-7
CSVAKRLASYEQYF
TGCAGCGTTGCTAAGAGACTAGCCTCCTACGAGCAGTACTTC
>.|TRBV11-2|TRBJ1-1
CASSIFGGTEAFF
TGTGCCAGCAGCATTTTCGGGGGGACTGAAGCTTTCTTT
>.|TRBV13|TRBJ2-1
CASSRRGRDYNEQFF
TGTGCCAGCAGCCGTAGGGGCAGGGACTACAATGAGCAGTTCTTC
>.|TRBV10-3|TRBJ2-1
CAIGETGIRNEQFF
TGTGCCATCGGCGAAACAGGGATCAGGAATGAGCAGTTCTTC
>.|TRBV6-5|TRBJ1-2
CAAKGGVIRGGYTF
TGTGCCGCAAAAGGGGGGGTGATAAGGGGTGGCTACACCTTC
>.|TRBV5-1|TRBJ2-3
CASSLGLSTDTQYF
TGCGCCAGCAGCTTGGGCCTAAGCACAGATACGCAGTATTTT
>.|TRBV6-1|TRBJ2-1
CASILEGAYNEQFF
TGTGCCAGCATCTTAGAGGGTGCCTACAATGAGCAGTTCTTC
>TRBD1|TRBV9|TRBJ1-1
CASSVEGQINTEAFF
TGTGCCAGCAGCGTAGAGGGACAGATCAACACTGAAGCTTTCTTT
>TRBD1|TRBV10-3|TRBJ2-1
CAIRQGADNEQFF
TGTGCCATCAGGCAGGGGGCAGATAATGAGCAGTTCTTC
>TRBD1|TRBV5-1|TRBJ2-1
CASSSAPQGAENEQFF
TGCGCCAGCAGCTCTGCTCCACAGGGGGCGGAGAATGAGCAGTTCTTC
>TRBD1|TRBV18|TRBJ1-2
CASSPLTGKYGYTF
TGTGCCAGCTCACCACTGACAGGGAAGTATGGCTACACCTTC
>.|TRBV6-6|TRBJ2-7
CASTQQLNYEQYF
TGTGCCAGCACCCAACAATTAAACTACGAGCAGTACTTC
>TRBD1|TRBV5-6|TRBJ2-2
CASSWGDRGNTGELFF
TGTGCCAGCAGCTGGGGGGACAGGGGGAACACCGGGGAGCTGTTTTTT
>.|TRBV2|TRBJ2-7
CASSEGGKWSYEQYF
TGTGCCAGCAGTGAAGGCGGGAAATGGTCCTACGAGCAGTACTTC
>.|TRBV10-3|TRBJ2-2
CAISEPAEHQTGELFF
TGTGCCATCAGTGAGCCCGCCGAACATCAGACCGGGGAGCTGTTTTTT
>TRBD1|TRBV7-9|TRBJ1-1
CASSPGQGGWKTEAFF
TGTGCCAGCAGCCCTGGACAGGGTGGGTGGAAAACTGAAGCTTTCTTT
>.|TRBV7-9|TRBJ1-5
CASSLVGPNYQPQHF
TGTGCCAGCAGCTTAGTTGGGCCGAATTATCAGCCCCAGCATTTT
>.|TRBV11-2|TRBJ2-2
CASSFGGNTGELFF
TGTGCCAGCAGCTTCGGCGGGAACACCGGGGAGCTGTTTTTT
>TRBD2|TRBV7-2|TRBJ2-7
CASSLVGGSSYEQYF
TGTGCCAGCAGCTTAGTGGGGGGGAGCTCCTACGAGCAGTACTTC
>.|TRBV5-1|TRBJ1-1
CASSLADTEAFF
TGCGCCAGCAGCTTGGCTGACACTGAAGCTTTCTTT
>.|TRBV7-3|TRBJ2-5
CASSLQLGETQYF
TGTGCCAGCAGCCTCCAACTCGGGGAGACCCAGTACTTC
>TRBD1|TRBV5-6|TRBJ2-1
CASSLWTGEIYNEQFF
TGTGCCAGCAGCTTGTGGACAGGGGAAATTTACAATGAGCAGTTCTTC
>TRBD2|TRBV7-9|TRBJ2-7
CASSSNPGSGSNGEQYF
TGTGCCAGCAGCTCGAACCCCGGGAGCGGGAGCAACGGCGAGCAGTACTTC
>.|TRBV2|TRBJ2-1
CASSEISGNEQFF
TGTGCCAGCAGTGAAATCTCCGGCAATGAGCAGTTCTTC
>.|TRBV27|TRBJ2-7
CASSARRDYEQYF
TGTGCCAGCAGTGCGAGACGGGACTACGAGCAGTACTTC
>.|TRBV18|TRBJ2-7
CASSPPTRGEQYF
TGTGCCAGCTCACCACCGACCCGAGGAGAGCAGTACTTC
>.|TRBV18|TRBJ1-2
CASSPGVGLPGYTF
TGTGCCAGCTCACCCGGGGTCGGACTCCCTGGCTACACCTTC
>TRBD1|TRBV7-2|TRBJ2-5
CASSSLRDRRLQETQYF
TGTGCCAGCAGCTCGCTGCGGGACAGGAGACTTCAAGAGACCCAGTACTTC
>.|TRBV23-1|TRBJ1-1
CASSQSRGGDTEAFF
TGCGCCAGCAGTCAATCTCGGGGGGGAGACACTGAAGCTTTCTTT
>.|TRBV7-9|TRBJ1-1
CASSSPRQDNTEAFF
TGTGCCAGCAGCTCCCCCAGACAGGATAACACTGAAGCTTTCTTT